This note documents a single T cell receptor (beta chain) sequence. Its antigen is unknown. The record originates from a study of blood T cells in healthy people across ages. Findings and limits, study-wide: In older individuals, TCR beta diversity per million T cells was lower, falling roughly linearly with age.

Primers used in a second PCR of about 6 to 11 cycles were a sample-barcoded 5' primer and a J-beta primer mix. MiXCR, applied by TCRdb to the 5' RACE reads, yields one record per CDR3 protein. This sample yields roughly 1 million distinct CDR3 sequences, of which approximately 25% are seen a single time; less than 0.85% belongs to the top ten. Losses at the gene ends were 7 bases for V and 10 bases for J; bases not matched to a gene: 7. The germline V gene encodes CDR1 SNHLY and CDR2 FYNNEI. CDR3 length: 12 amino acids. The same specimen was also included in a second study, on T cells of mothers and their children.

The sequence was obtained from a girl aged 2 to 9 in good health. V gene TRBV2 combines with J gene TRBJ2-4; the match to TRBD2 covers 7 bases. Sample: blood. CDR3 protein: CASKTSGGIQYF. The CDR3 DNA reads as TGTGCCAGCAAAACCTCGGGGGGAATTCAGTACTTC. The entire variable domain, with the rest obtained from reference TRBV2 and TRBJ2-4, is as follows: EPEVTQTPSHQVTQMGQEVILRCVPISNHLYFYWYRQILGQKVEFLVSFYNNEISEKSEIFDDQFSVERPDGSNFTLKIRSTKLEDSAMYFCASKTSGGIQYFGAGTRLSVL.